This T cell receptor (beta chain) came from a study of T cell changes during pregnancy in multiple sclerosis. With 2 bases removed from V and 8 bases from J, the gap between germline ends came to 13 bases. CDR3 size: 15 residues. Per the germline V gene, CDR1 is ENHRY and CDR2 is SYGVKD. The table came from immunoSEQ multiplex PCR; TCRdb's copy has only in-frame clones and leaves some out. The table has some 96,000 clones, approximately 92% seen once; the top ten hold around 1.8%. The sequence was collected from a female donor with multiple sclerosis, enrolled in a pregnancy study. Here the sequenced sample was peripheral blood, taken after pregnancy. This chain links TRBV10-3 with TRBJ1-6; a weak D match, TRBD1 (6 bases). The CDR3 here is CAISEIAGVDSPLHF. CDR3 coding DNA: TGTGCCATCAGTGAGATCGCAGGGGTGGATTCACCCCTCCACTTT.